Shown below are 14 T cell receptor beta chains from a single sample sequenced in a study of CD8+ T cells in alopecia areata. Extracted RNA was reverse transcribed, and the resulting cDNA served as sequencing template. Profiled with immunoSEQ multiplex PCR; TCRdb holds only in-frame clones, not every one. Among 95,000 to 100,000 clones listed, just under 60% were seen once. Treatment here: oral pan-JAK inhibitor, 5-10 mg twice daily. The input for sequencing was CD8+ T cells sorted from blood, taken at approximately week 56, from a patient treated with tofacitinib. All receptors derive from a human donor with alopecia areata.

Note on this clone: A junction end diverges from the germline sequence, so it may reflect a read error. This sequence joins TRBV4-2 and TRBJ1-5; TRBD1 matches 10 bases. In germline, CDR1 is LGHNA, CDR2 YNFKEQ. CDR3 length equals 17 residues. The CDR3, as DNA: TGTGCCAGCAGCCAAGTCGACTTGACAGGGGGCAAGCAGCCCCAGCATTTT. The encoded protein is CASSQVDLTGGKQPQHF.

The rearrangement joins TRBV10-3 to TRBJ2-1; no clear D gene. CDR3 length: 15 amino acids. CDR1 ENHRY and CDR2 SYGVKD come from the germline V gene. V lost 1 base to trimming and J lost 4 bases, with 11 bases between them. The CDR3: CAISECCAEYNEQFF. The CDR3 nucleotides read TGTGCCATCAGTGAGTGTTGTGCGGAGTACAATGAGCAGTTCTTC.

V is TRBV7-3 and J is TRBJ2-1, with 9 bases matching TRBD2. Germline trimming cut 5 bases from V and 7 bases from J; bases unmatched to any gene: 12. CDR1 is SGHTA, CDR2 FQGTGA, per germline. The CDR3 is 16 amino acids. DNA of the CDR3: TGTGCCAGCAGCCCTCTGGGTGGACTAGCGCCTAATGAGCAGTTCTTC. It codes for CASSPLGGLAPNEQFF.

This clone was counted between two and nine times. The chain uses TRBV7-8 and TRBJ2-7, with no clear D. The V end was cut by 1 base, the J end by 4 bases, with 8 bases between. This CDR3 is 13 amino acids long. From germline, CDR1 is SGHVS and CDR2 FQNEAQ. The DNA of the CDR3 is TGTGCCAGCAGCTTAGTTTCTTCGTACGAGCAGTACTTC. Residues: CASSLVSSYEQYF.

A few counts support this clone. V is TRBV5-4 and J is TRBJ1-5; 8 positions match TRBD1. The length of the CDR3 is 14 residues. J lost 6 bases, V lost 2 bases, and 4 bases had no gene match. Germline values: CDR1 SGHNT, CDR2 YYREEE (reference sequence). CDR3 in DNA: TGTGCCAGCAGCTTACAGGGGGTTGGTCAGCCCCAGCATTTT. Its protein is CASSLQGVGQPQHF.

Only one count was recorded for this clone. V usage is TRBV2 and J usage is TRBJ2-7; D not certain. In germline, CDR1 is SNHLY, CDR2 FYNNEI. This CDR3 region has 17 residues. The V end was cut by 2 bases, the J end by 0 bases, with 17 bases between. CDR3 sequence (DNA): TGTGCCAGCAGTGAATGGCCTGCGACCGTTAGCTCCTACGAGCAGTACTTC. It encodes CASSEWPATVSSYEQYF.

V and J are TRBV6-5 and TRBJ1-3; D perhaps matches TRBD1 (6 bases). This CDR3 has 16 amino acids. V lost 2 bases to trimming and J lost 2 bases, with 13 bases between them. Per germline, CDR1 MNHEY and CDR2 SVGAGI. CDR3 sequence: CASSYMVDRTGNTIYF. CDR3 nucleotides: TGTGCCAGCAGTTACATGGTGGACAGAACTGGAAACACCATATATTTT.

The V and J genes are TRBV4-1 and TRBJ2-7; the match to TRBD2 covers 9 bases. V was clipped by 1 base and J by 7 bases; unmatched bases: 5. CDR1 and CDR2 (germline): MGHRA, YSYEKL. CDR3 length: 14 amino acids. In DNA, the CDR3 is TGCGCCAGCAGCCAAGCGCGGGGGGGCATTGAGCAGTACTTC. Encoded protein: CASSQARGGIEQYF.

V gene TRBV19 combines with J gene TRBJ1-6; TRBD1 agrees at 7 bases. Trimming took 7 bases from V and 0 from J; bases not matched to a gene: 12. Per germline, CDR1 LNHDA and CDR2 SQIVND (reference sequence). The CDR3 consists of 18 residues. Here the CDR3 DNA reads TGTGCCAGTACCCCGGGACAGCCAGTCAGCTCCTATAATTCACCCCTCCACTTT. It codes for CASTPGQPVSSYNSPLHF.

The chain couples TRBV14 to TRBJ1-2, with D tentatively TRBD1 (5 bases). The germline CDR1 and CDR2 sequences are SGHDN and FVKESK. V was clipped by 1 base and J by 8 bases, with 11 bases between them. There are 13 residues in the CDR3. The CDR3 loop is CASSQVRGGGYTF. CDR3 DNA sequence: TGTGCCAGCAGCCAAGTTAGGGGTGGAGGCTACACCTTC. The variable domain in full, completed from reference TRBV14 and TRBJ1-2, reads EAGVTQFPSHSVIEKGQTVTLRCDPISGHDNLYWYRRVMGKEIKFLLHFVKESKQDESGMPNNRFLAERTGGTYSTLKVQPAELEDSGVYFCASSQVRGGGYTFGSGTRLTVV.

This clone was observed a few times. The chain carries TRBV7-8 and TRBJ2-3; D is undetermined. The CDR3 is made up of 12 amino acids. Germline CDR1 reads SGHVS; CDR2 reads FQNEAQ. The V end lost 3 bases, the J end lost 4 bases, and 5 bases lay between the germline ends. The CDR3 sequence is CASSFSPDTQYF. The DNA for the CDR3 is TGTGCCAGCAGCTTCTCTCCAGATACGCAGTATTTT.

The chain combines TRBV4-1 with TRBJ2-2; D is perhaps TRBD1 or TRBD2 (5 bases each). This CDR3 spans 16 amino acids. The germline V gene has CDR1 MGHRA and CDR2 YSYEKL. Between the trimmed V and J ends, which lost 2 bases and 5 bases, there was a span of 15 bases. CDR3 region: CASSQQDNSGTGELFF. Written as DNA, the CDR3 is TGCGCCAGCAGCCAACAGGACAACTCGGGGACCGGGGAGCTGTTTTTT.

The chain is built from TRBV27 and TRBJ2-2; D ambiguous. V lost 5 bases, J lost 5 bases, and 12 bases lay in between. Germline-derived CDR1 and CDR2 are MNHEY and SMNVEV (reference sequence). The CDR3 spans 14 residues. The CDR3 region has the DNA TGTGCCAGCAGTATGCAACAGCTTACCGGGGAGCTGTTTTTT. Its protein product is CASSMQQLTGELFF.

This clone appeared a few times. V usage is TRBV5-4 and J usage is TRBJ2-5; 10 positions agree with TRBD2. Germline lookup yields CDR1 SGHNT and CDR2 YYREEE (reference sequence). The CDR3 covers 17 residues. The ends lost 1 base at V and 2 bases at J; junction bases unmatched: 8. The CDR3 sequence: CASSLFRAGGLQETQYF. The CDR3 DNA follows: TGTGCCAGCAGCTTGTTTCGAGCGGGGGGGCTGCAAGAGACCCAGTACTTC. The variable domain in full, completed from reference TRBV5-4 and TRBJ2-5, reads ETGVTQSPTHLIKTRGQQVTLRCSSQSGHNTVSWYQQALGQGPQFIFQYYREEENGRGNFPPRFSGLQFPNYSSELNVNALELDDSALYLCASSLFRAGGLQETQYFGPGTRLLVL.